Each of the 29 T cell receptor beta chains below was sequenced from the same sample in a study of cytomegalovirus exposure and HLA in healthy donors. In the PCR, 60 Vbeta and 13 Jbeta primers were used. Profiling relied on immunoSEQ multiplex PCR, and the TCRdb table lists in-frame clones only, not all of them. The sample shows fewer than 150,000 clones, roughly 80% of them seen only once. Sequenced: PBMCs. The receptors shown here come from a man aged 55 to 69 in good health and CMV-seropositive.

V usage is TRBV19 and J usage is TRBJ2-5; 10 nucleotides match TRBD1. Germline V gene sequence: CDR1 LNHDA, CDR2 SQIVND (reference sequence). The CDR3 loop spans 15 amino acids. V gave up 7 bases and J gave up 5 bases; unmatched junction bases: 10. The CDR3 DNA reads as TGTGCCAGTAACGCGGGGGACAGGGGCTCCGAGACCCAGTACTTC. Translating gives CASNAGDRGSETQYF.

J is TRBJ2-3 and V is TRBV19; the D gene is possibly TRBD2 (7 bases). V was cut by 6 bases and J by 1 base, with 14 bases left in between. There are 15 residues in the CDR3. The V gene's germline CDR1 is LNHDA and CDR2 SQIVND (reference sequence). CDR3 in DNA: TGTGCCAGTAGACTACAGGGAGGGGGCACAGATACGCAGTATTTT. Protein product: CASRLQGGGTDTQYF.

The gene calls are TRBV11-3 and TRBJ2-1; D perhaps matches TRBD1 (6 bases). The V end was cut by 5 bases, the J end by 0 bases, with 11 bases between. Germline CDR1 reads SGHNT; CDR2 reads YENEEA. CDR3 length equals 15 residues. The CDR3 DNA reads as TGTGCCAGCAGCCCAGTAGGGGGCTCCTACAATGAGCAGTTCTTC. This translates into CASSPVGGSYNEQFF.

The CDR3 nucleotides read TGTGCCAGCAGTATCCCGCGGCTAGCGGGAGGCAATGAGCAGTTCTTC. Protein sequence: CASSIPRLAGGNEQFF. The rearrangement uses TRBV28 and TRBJ2-1, with 11 bases lining up with TRBD2. Looked up from germline, CDR1 is MDHEN and CDR2 is SYDVKM. The V gene end was trimmed by 5 bases and the J gene end by 6 bases; junction bases not matched to a gene: 9. The CDR3 runs to 16 residues.

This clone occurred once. The CDR3 bases are TGTGCCAGCAGCCCACGACTAGTGGGAGGTGTCGGGGAGCTGTTTTTT. Translated: CASSPRLVGGVGELFF. The rearrangement joins TRBV4-2 to TRBJ2-2; perhaps TRBD2 as D (6 bases). Looked up from germline, CDR1 is LGHNA and CDR2 is YNFKEQ. Between the trimmed V and J ends, which lost 4 bases and 7 bases, there was a span of 19 bases. The CDR3 has 16 residues.

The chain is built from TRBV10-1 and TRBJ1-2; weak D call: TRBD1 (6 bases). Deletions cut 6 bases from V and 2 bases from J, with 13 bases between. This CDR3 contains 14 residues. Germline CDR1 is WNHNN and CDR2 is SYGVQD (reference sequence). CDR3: CASSPDSSNYGYTF. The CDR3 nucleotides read TGCGCCAGCAGCCCGGACAGTTCCAACTATGGCTACACCTTC.

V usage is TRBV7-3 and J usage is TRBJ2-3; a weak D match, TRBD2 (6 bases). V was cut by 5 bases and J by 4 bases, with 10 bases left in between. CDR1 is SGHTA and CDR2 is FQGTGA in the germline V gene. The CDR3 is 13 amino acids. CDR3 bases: TGTGCCAGCAGCGAAACTAGCTCAGATACGCAGTATTTT. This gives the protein CASSETSSDTQYF.

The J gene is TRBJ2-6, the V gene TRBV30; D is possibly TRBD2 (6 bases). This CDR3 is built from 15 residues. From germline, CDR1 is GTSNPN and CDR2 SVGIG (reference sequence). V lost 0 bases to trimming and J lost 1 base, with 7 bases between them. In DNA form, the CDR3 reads TGTGCCTGGAGTGTACGGGGGTCTGGGGCCAACGTCCTGACTTTC. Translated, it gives CAWSVRGSGANVLTF. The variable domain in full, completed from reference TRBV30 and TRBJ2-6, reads SQTIHQWPATLVQPVGSPLSLECTVEGTSNPNLYWYRQAAGRGLQLLFYSVGIGQISSEVPQNLSASRPQDRQFILSSKKLLLSDSGFYLCAWSVRGSGANVLTFGAGSRLTVL.

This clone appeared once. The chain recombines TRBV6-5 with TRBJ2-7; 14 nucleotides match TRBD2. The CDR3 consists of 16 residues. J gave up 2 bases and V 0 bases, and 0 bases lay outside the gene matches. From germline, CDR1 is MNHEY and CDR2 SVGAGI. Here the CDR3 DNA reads TGTGCCAGCAGTTACTCGGGACTAGCGGGGGCCTACGAGCAGTACTTC. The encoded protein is CASSYSGLAGAYEQYF.

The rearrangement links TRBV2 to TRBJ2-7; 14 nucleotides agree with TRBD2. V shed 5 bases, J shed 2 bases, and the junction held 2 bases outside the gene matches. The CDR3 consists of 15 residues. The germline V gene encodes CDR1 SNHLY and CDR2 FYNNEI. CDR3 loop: CASSPTSGGAYEQYF. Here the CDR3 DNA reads TGTGCCAGCAGTCCGACTAGCGGGGGGGCCTACGAGCAGTACTTC.

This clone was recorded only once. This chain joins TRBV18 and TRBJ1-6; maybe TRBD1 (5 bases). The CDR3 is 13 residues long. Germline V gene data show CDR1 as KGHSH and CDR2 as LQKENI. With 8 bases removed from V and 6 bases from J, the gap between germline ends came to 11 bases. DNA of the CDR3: TGTGCCAGCCACGACAGAGTTAATTCACCCCTCCACTTT. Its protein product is CASHDRVNSPLHF.

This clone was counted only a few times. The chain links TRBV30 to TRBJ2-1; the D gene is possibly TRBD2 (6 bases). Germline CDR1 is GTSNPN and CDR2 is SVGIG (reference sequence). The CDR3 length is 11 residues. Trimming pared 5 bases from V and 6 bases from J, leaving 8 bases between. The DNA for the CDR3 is TGTGCCTGGTCGGGAGCCAATGAGCAGTTCTTC. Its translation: CAWSGANEQFF.

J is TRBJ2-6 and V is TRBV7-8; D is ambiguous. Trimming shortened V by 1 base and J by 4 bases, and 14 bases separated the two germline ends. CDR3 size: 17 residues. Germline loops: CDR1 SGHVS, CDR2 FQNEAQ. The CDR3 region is CASSLEAYTNGANVLTF. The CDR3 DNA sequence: TGTGCCAGCAGCTTAGAGGCGTACACTAACGGGGCCAACGTCCTGACTTTC.

The CDR3 coding sequence is TGTGCCAGCAGGGGGGGACCGGGCCAGGCAGCGAACACCGGGGAGCTGTTTTTT. This encodes CASRGGPGQAANTGELFF. This chain links TRBV28 with TRBJ2-2, with D possibly TRBD2 on 6 matching bases. V was trimmed by 6 bases and J by 0 bases, leaving 20 bases between them. This CDR3 region has 18 residues. Germline-derived CDR1 and CDR2 are MDHEN and SYDVKM.

The CDR3: CASSQGTGRYNSPLHF. The CDR3, as DNA: TGTGCCAGCAGCCAAGGGACAGGAAGGTATAATTCACCCCTCCACTTT. The rearrangement uses TRBV2 and TRBJ1-6; 8 positions match TRBD1. Per germline, CDR1 SNHLY and CDR2 FYNNEI. The J segment lost 4 bases and the V segment lost 6 bases, leaving 8 bases of the junction unmatched. There are 16 residues in the CDR3.

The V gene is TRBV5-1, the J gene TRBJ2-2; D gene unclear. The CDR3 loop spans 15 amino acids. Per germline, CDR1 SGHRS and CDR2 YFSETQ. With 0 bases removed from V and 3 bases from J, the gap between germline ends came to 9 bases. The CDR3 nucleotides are TGCGCCAGCAGCTTGGGGTCCACAGACACCGGGGAGCTGTTTTTT. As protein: CASSLGSTDTGELFF.

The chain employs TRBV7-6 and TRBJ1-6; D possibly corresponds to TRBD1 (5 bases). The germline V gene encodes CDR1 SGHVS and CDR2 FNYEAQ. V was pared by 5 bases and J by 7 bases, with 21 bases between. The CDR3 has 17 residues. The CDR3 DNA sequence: TGTGCCAGCAGCACCCGTAGGGTAGGGGATCGGAATTCACCCCTCCACTTT. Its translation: CASSTRRVGDRNSPLHF.

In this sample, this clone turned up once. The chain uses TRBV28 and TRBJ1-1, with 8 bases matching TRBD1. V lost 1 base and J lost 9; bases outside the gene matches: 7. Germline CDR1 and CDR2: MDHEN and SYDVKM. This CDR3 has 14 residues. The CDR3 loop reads CASSLLGQAGQAFF. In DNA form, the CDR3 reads TGTGCCAGCAGTTTATTGGGACAGGCAGGGCAAGCTTTCTTT.

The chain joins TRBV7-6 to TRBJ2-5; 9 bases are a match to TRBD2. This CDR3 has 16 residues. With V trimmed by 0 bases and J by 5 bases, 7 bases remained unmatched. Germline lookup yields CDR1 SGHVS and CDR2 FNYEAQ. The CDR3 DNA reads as TGTGCCAGCAGCTTAGCGAGGGCGGGGGGGCCCGAGACCCAGTACTTC. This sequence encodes CASSLARAGGPETQYF.

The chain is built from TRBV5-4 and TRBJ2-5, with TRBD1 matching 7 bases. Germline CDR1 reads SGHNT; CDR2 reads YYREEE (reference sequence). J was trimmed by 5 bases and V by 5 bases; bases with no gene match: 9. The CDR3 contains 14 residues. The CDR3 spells CASSFRGGRETQYF. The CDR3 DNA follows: TGTGCCAGCAGTTTCCGAGGGGGCAGGGAGACCCAGTACTTC.

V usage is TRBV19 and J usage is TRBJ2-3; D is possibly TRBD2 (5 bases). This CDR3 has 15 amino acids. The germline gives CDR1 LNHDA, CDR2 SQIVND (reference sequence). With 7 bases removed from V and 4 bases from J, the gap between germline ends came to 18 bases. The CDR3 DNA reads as TGTGCCAGTACCCCCTGGGCTAGCATGGCAGATACGCAGTATTTT. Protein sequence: CASTPWASMADTQYF.

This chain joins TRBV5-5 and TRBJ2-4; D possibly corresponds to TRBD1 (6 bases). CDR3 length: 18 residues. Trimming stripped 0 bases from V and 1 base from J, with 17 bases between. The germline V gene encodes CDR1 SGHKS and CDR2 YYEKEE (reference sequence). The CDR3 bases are TGTGCCAGCAGCTTGGACGGGACAAGGATTGGGGCCAAAAACATTCAGTACTTC. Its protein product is CASSLDGTRIGAKNIQYF.

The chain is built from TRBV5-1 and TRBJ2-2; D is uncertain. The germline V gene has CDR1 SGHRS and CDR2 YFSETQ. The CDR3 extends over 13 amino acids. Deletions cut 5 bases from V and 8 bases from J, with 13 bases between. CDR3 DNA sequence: TGCGCCAGCAGTGAGCGCACTGGGGGGGAGCTGTTTTTT. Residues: CASSERTGGELFF.

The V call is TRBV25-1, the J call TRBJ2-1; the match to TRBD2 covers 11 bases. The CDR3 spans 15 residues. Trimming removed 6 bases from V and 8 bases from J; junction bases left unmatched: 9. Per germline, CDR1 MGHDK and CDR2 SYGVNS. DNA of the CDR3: TGTGCCAGCAGCGACCCTAGCGGGGGGTTCGATGAGCAGTTCTTC. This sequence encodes CASSDPSGGFDEQFF.

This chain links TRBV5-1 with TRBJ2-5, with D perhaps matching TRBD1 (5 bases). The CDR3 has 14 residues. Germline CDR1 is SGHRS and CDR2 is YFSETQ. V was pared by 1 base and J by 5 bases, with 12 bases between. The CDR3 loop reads CASSLQGQGETQYF. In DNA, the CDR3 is TGCGCCAGCAGCTTGCAGGGTCAAGGGGAGACCCAGTACTTC.

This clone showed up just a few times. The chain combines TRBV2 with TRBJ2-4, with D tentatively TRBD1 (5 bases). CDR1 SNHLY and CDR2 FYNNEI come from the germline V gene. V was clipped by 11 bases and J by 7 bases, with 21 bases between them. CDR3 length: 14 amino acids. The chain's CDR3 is CACSGSGGYNIQYF. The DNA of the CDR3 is TGTGCCTGCTCAGGGTCCGGCGGTTATAACATTCAGTACTTC.

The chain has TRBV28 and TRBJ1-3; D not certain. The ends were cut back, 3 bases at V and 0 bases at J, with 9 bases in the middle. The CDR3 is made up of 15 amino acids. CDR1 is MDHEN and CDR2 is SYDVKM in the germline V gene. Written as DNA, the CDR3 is TGTGCCAGCAGTTTCGCCCGGTTCTCTGGAAACACCATATATTTT. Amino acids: CASSFARFSGNTIYF.

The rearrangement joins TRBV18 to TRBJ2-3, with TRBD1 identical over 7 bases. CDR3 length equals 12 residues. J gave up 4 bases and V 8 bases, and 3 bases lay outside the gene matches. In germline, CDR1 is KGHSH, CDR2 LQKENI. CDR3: CASGTDPDTQYF. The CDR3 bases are TGTGCCAGCGGGACAGACCCAGATACGCAGTATTTT.

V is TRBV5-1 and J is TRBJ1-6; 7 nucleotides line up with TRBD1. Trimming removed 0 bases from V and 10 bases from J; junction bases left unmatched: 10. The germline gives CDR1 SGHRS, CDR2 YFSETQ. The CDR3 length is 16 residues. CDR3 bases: TGCGCCAGCAGCTTGGGGCCACAGGGGCAAGAATCACCCCTCCACTTT. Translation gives CASSLGPQGQESPLHF. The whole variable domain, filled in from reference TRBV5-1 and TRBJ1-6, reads KAGVTQTPRYLIKTRGQQVTLSCSPISGHRSVSWYQQTPGQGLQFLFEYFSETQRNKGNFPGRFSGRQFSNSRSEMNVSTLELGDSALYLCASSLGPQGQESPLHFGNGTRLTVT.